Listed here are 30 T cell receptor beta chains from one sample, sequenced in a study of early T cells in non-severe SARS-CoV-2 infection (dated by TCRdb to the early 2020s). Library construction relied on 5' RACE. Data came from a NextSeq 500. Starting from the raw public reads, TCRdb applied fastp trimming at Q25, assembled clones with MiXCR and retained in-frame beta chains. Entries are consolidated by CDR3 protein sequence, retaining the most common genes and DNA. A total of 45,000 to 50,000 distinct CDR3 sequences appear in this sample, more than 5.5% of them only once. Over 2.5% of the sample is taken by the ten largest. Sequenced material: whole blood, taken at baseline. Receptors were obtained from an adult who was a healthcare worker with PCR-confirmed SARS-CoV-2 infection or an uninfected control (not recorded which).

This clonotype was seen more than once but under ten times. CDR3 sequence: CASRAAYRGGTGELFF. The CDR3 bases are TGCGCCAGCCGTGCGGCCTACAGGGGTGGGACCGGGGAGCTGTTTTTT. The chain uses TRBV5-1 and TRBJ2-2; 7 bases match TRBD1. This CDR3 has 16 residues. With V trimmed by 7 bases and J by 5 bases, 14 bases remained unmatched. CDR1 is SGHRS, CDR2 YFSETQ, per germline.

This clonotype was seen a handful of times. The chain carries TRBV19 and TRBJ2-7; D gene uncertain. This CDR3 comprises 13 residues. The V end was cut by 7 bases, the J end by 0 bases, with 10 bases between. Germline CDR1 is LNHDA and CDR2 is SQIVND (reference sequence). CDR3 sequence: CASNGRTSYEQYF. The CDR3 DNA is TGTGCCAGTAACGGCAGAACCTCCTACGAGCAGTACTTC.

Ten or more counts support this clonotype. The rearrangement uses TRBV7-3 and TRBJ2-7, with D possibly TRBD2 on 6 matching bases. The CDR3 is made up of 13 amino acids. Trimming cost V 0 bases and J 8 bases, with 11 bases left between them. Germline loops: CDR1 SGHTA, CDR2 FQGTGA. The chain's CDR3 is CASSLTIRGKQYF. For the CDR3, the DNA is TGTGCCAGCAGCTTAACGATCCGGGGGAAGCAGTACTTC.

This clonotype was observed a handful of times. The V and J genes are TRBV6-5 and TRBJ2-5, with D perhaps matching TRBD1 (5 bases). Per the germline V gene, CDR1 is MNHEY and CDR2 is SVGAGI. With 2 bases removed from V and 0 bases from J, the gap between germline ends came to 7 bases. The CDR3 covers 14 residues. CDR3 protein: CASSYRTHQETQYF. The CDR3 DNA sequence: TGTGCCAGCAGTTACAGGACACACCAAGAGACCCAGTACTTC.

This clonotype was detected ten times or more. V usage is TRBV12-3 or TRBV12-4 and J usage is TRBJ2-3; 9 bases line up with TRBD2. The CDR3 is 17 residues long. V lost 5 bases to trimming and J lost 2 bases; unmatched junction nucleotides: 11. The CDR3 protein is CASSTLGRGGPTDTQYF. The CDR3 DNA sequence: TGTGCCAGCAGTACCCTCGGGCGGGGGGGCCCCACAGATACGCAGTATTTT.

J is TRBJ2-1 and V is TRBV5-1; D is perhaps TRBD1 or TRBD2 (5 bases each). Germline CDR1 and CDR2: SGHRS and YFSETQ. Trimming stripped 6 bases from V and 7 bases from J, with 20 bases between. The CDR3 is 15 residues long. CDR3 sequence reads: CASTTSGRRTNEQFF. CDR3 bases: TGCGCCAGCACCACTTCGGGACGGAGGACGAATGAGCAGTTCTTC.

In this sample, this clonotype turned up many times. This chain links TRBV10-3 with TRBJ2-5; D is possibly TRBD2 (6 bases). Germline V gives CDR1 ENHRY, CDR2 SYGVKD. The CDR3 runs 14 residues. V was pared by 3 bases and J by 4 bases, with 12 bases between. The CDR3 is CAISDRGSGETQYF. DNA for the CDR3: TGTGCCATCAGTGACCGGGGGAGCGGAGAGACCCAGTACTTC.

The genes are TRBV11-2 and TRBJ2-1; no clear D gene. The CDR3 runs to 15 residues. CDR1 is SGHAT and CDR2 is FQNNGV in the germline V gene. Trimming shortened V by 1 base and J by 9 bases, and 16 bases separated the two germline ends. The CDR3 reads CASSLGPPIWSEQFF. Written as DNA, the CDR3 is TGTGCCAGCAGCTTAGGCCCTCCCATTTGGTCTGAGCAGTTCTTC. Filled out from reference TRBV11-2 and TRBJ2-1, the complete variable domain reads EAGVAQSPRYKIIEKRQSVAFWCNPISGHATLYWYQQILGQGPKLLIQFQNNGVVDDSQLPKDRFSAERLKGVDSTLKIQPAKLEDSAVYLCASSLGPPIWSEQFFGPGTRLTVL.

In its sample, this clonotype was seen many times. The J gene is TRBJ2-3, the V gene TRBV11-2; no clear D. CDR1 SGHAT and CDR2 FQNNGV come from the germline V gene. The CDR3 is made up of 13 amino acids. The germline V and J ends were trimmed by 2 bases and 4 bases, with 7 bases remaining between them. In DNA form, the CDR3 reads TGTGCCAGCAGCTTAAACAGACCAGATACGCAGTATTTT. Its translation: CASSLNRPDTQYF.

This clonotype has ten or more counts. The rearrangement joins TRBV3-1 to TRBJ1-3, with D tentatively TRBD1 (6 bases). Trimming pared 5 bases from V and 0 bases from J, leaving 14 bases between. This CDR3 is built from 16 residues. Germline V gene lookup returns CDR1 LGHDT and CDR2 YNNKEL (reference sequence). DNA for the CDR3: TGTGCCAGCAGCTCCCAAAAACAGGGCTCTGGAAACACCATATATTTT. Translated: CASSSQKQGSGNTIYF.

The CDR3 protein is CASSYSPSSLSTDTQYF. CDR3 sequence (DNA): TGTGCCAGCAGTTACTCTCCGAGCAGCCTTAGCACAGATACGCAGTATTTT. The V call is TRBV6-6, the J call TRBJ2-3; the D is unclear. CDR3 length equals 17 residues. Germline assignment: CDR1 MNHNY and CDR2 SVGAGI (reference sequence). The V gene lost 0 bases and the J gene lost 0 bases, with 13 bases spanning the gap.

This clonotype showed up many times. V is TRBV27 and J is TRBJ1-3; no clear D gene. The CDR3 has 12 residues. V lost 4 bases to trimming and J lost 4 bases, with 5 bases between them. The germline V gene encodes CDR1 MNHEY and CDR2 SMNVEV (reference sequence). The CDR3 DNA reads as TGTGCCAGCAGTTCACAGGGAAACACCATATATTTT. It codes for CASSSQGNTIYF.

At least ten counts were recorded for this clonotype. The V call is TRBV28, the J call TRBJ1-2; a weak D match, TRBD1 (6 bases). This CDR3 region has 15 residues. Germline V gene lookup returns CDR1 MDHEN and CDR2 SYDVKM. The germline V and J ends were trimmed by 4 bases and 4 bases, with 16 bases remaining between them. Here the CDR3 reads CASSSGRGGSYGYTF. CDR3 DNA sequence: TGTGCCAGCAGTTCCGGCAGGGGTGGCAGCTATGGCTACACCTTC.

This clonotype has just a few counts. The chain has TRBV25-1 and TRBJ1-1; D not certain. Trimming removed 4 bases at V and 0 bases at J, with 6 bases between. The CDR3 is 13 residues long. Germline CDR1 is MGHDK and CDR2 is SYGVNS. The CDR3 is CASSAVVNTEAFF. The CDR3 DNA reads TGTGCCAGCAGTGCCGTAGTGAACACTGAAGCTTTCTTT.

This clonotype showed up many times. This chain links TRBV25-1 with TRBJ1-3, with TRBD1 as a possible D gene (5 bases). The germline gives CDR1 MGHDK, CDR2 SYGVNS. This CDR3 has 15 residues. V lost 4 bases to trimming and J lost 2 bases, with 12 bases between them. The CDR3 spells CASSAGFSAGNTIYF. The CDR3 DNA is TGTGCCAGCAGTGCAGGGTTCTCAGCTGGAAACACCATATATTTT.

This clonotype was counted only a few times. CDR3 residues: CASKKTSGHEQYF. CDR3 bases: TGTGCCAGCAAGAAGACTAGCGGCCACGAGCAGTACTTC. This chain links TRBV2 with TRBJ2-7, with 9 bases identical to TRBD2. The V gene's germline CDR1 is SNHLY and CDR2 FYNNEI. This CDR3 is 13 amino acids long. V gave up 7 bases and J gave up 5 bases; unmatched junction bases: 6.

In this sample, this clonotype turned up many times. V gene TRBV7-9 combines with J gene TRBJ2-1; 9 bases line up with TRBD2. Trimming removed 2 bases from V and 0 bases from J; junction bases left unmatched: 14. The germline V gene has CDR1 SEHNR and CDR2 FQNEAQ (reference sequence). The CDR3 is 20 residues long. This chain's CDR3 is CASSLISGGPWISSYNEQFF. The CDR3 nucleotides are TGTGCCAGCAGCTTAATAAGCGGGGGGCCCTGGATCAGCTCCTACAATGAGCAGTTCTTC. The full variable domain, rest sourced from reference TRBV7-9 and TRBJ2-1, is DTGVSQNPRHKITKRGQNVTFRCDPISEHNRLYWYRQTLGQGPEFLTYFQNEAQLEKSRLLSDRFSAERPKGSFSTLEIQRTEQGDSAMYLCASSLISGGPWISSYNEQFFGPGTRLTVL.

This clonotype was seen repeatedly, ten times or more. V gene TRBV12-3 or TRBV12-4 combines with J gene TRBJ1-5; D remains unclear. CDR3 size: 13 residues. The V and J ends lost 4 bases and 3 bases respectively, with 7 bases between them. The CDR3 nucleotides are TGTGCCAGCAGTTACGGAGTCAATCAGCCCCAGCATTTT. Translated: CASSYGVNQPQHF.

This clonotype has a count of ten or more. J is TRBJ1-1 and V is TRBV10-2; weak D call: TRBD1 (5 bases). The V end lost 4 bases, the J end lost 1 base, and 7 bases lay between the germline ends. The CDR3 loop spans 13 amino acids. The germline gives CDR1 WSHSY, CDR2 SAAADI. The DNA of the CDR3 is TGCGCCAGCAGTGTGGGGCAGAACACTGAAGCTTTCTTT. Encoded protein: CASSVGQNTEAFF.

The CDR3 DNA reads as TGTGCCAGCAGTTACCCAAGGGACACCATAGCGGGGGGGCCTGCTGATGAGCAGTTCTTC. This encodes CASSYPRDTIAGGPADEQFF. This rearrangement joins TRBV6-2 or TRBV6-3 to TRBJ2-1, with 11 nucleotides matching TRBD2. This CDR3 contains 20 residues. Germline trimming cut 2 bases from V and 8 bases from J; bases unmatched to any gene: 20. Germline values: CDR1 MNHEY, CDR2 SVGEGT.

This clonotype came up many times. CDR3 coding DNA: TGCGCCTCCCAGGGGGCTACTGGAAACACCATATATTTT. It encodes CASQGATGNTIYF. The chain employs TRBV5-1 and TRBJ1-3, with TRBD1 matching over 8 bases. Germline CDR1 and CDR2: SGHRS and YFSETQ. V shed 10 bases, J shed 2 bases, and the junction held 5 bases outside the gene matches. The CDR3 is made up of 13 amino acids. The full variable domain, completed using reference TRBV5-1 and TRBJ1-3, is KAGVTQTPRYLIKTRGQQVTLSCSPISGHRSVSWYQQTPGQGLQFLFEYFSETQRNKGNFPGRFSGRQFSNSRSEMNVSTLELGDSALYLCASQGATGNTIYFGEGSWLTVV.

This clonotype was counted at least ten times. The chain couples TRBV7-2 to TRBJ1-5; D is ambiguous. The CDR3 is 14 residues long. The V end lost 5 bases, the J end lost 2 bases, and 10 bases lay between the germline ends. Germline-derived CDR1 and CDR2 are SGHTA and FQGNSA. The CDR3 here is CASSPAVGNQPQHF. The CDR3 DNA reads as TGTGCCAGCAGCCCCGCAGTCGGCAATCAGCCCCAGCATTTT.

This clonotype has ten or more counts. The chain combines TRBV6-6 with TRBJ1-4; D unresolved. Trimming left V 2 bases short and J 6 bases short, with 13 bases between. The length of the CDR3 is 15 residues. CDR1 MNHNY and CDR2 SVGAGI come from the germline V gene (reference sequence). CDR3 loop: CASSYGGRPDEKLFF. The CDR3 DNA follows: TGTGCCAGCAGTTACGGAGGAAGGCCGGATGAAAAACTGTTTTTT.

This clonotype was seen many times. The chain combines TRBV7-2 with TRBJ1-1; D perhaps matches TRBD1 (5 bases). The CDR3 loop spans 14 amino acids. V dropped 5 bases and J dropped 1 base, with 11 bases sitting between them. Germline V gene lookup returns CDR1 SGHTA and CDR2 FQGNSA. CDR3 region: CASSLTGQNTEAFF. CDR3 sequence (DNA): TGTGCCAGCAGCCTAACTGGACAGAACACTGAAGCTTTCTTT.

The sample holds many counts of this clonotype. The CDR3 DNA is TGTGCCAGCAGTGAACCCTCGCGGAGCTACAATGAGCAGTTCTTC. It is translated as CASSEPSRSYNEQFF. The chain is built from TRBV6-1 and TRBJ2-1, with no clear D. V was shortened by 2 bases and J by 3 bases, with 11 bases between the two germline ends. The germline V gene encodes CDR1 MNHNS and CDR2 SASEGT. The CDR3 runs to 15 residues.

This clonotype has ten or more counts. Here the CDR3 reads CSAKTGTDSYNEQFF. The CDR3 nucleotides are TGCAGTGCTAAGACCGGGACAGATTCCTACAATGAGCAGTTCTTC. The gene calls are TRBV20-1 and TRBJ2-1, with 7 bases aligning to TRBD1. Germline V gene data show CDR1 as DFQATT and CDR2 as SNEGSKA (reference sequence). V gave up 4 bases and J gave up 1 base; unmatched junction bases: 7. The CDR3 is made up of 15 amino acids.

This clonotype turned up a few times. The chain couples TRBV4-2 to TRBJ1-2; TRBD1 matches at 7 bases. V was clipped by 4 bases and J by 4 bases; unmatched bases: 3. Germline V lookup: CDR1 LGHNA, CDR2 YNFKEQ. The CDR3 runs to 13 residues. Here the CDR3 DNA reads TGTGCCAGCAGCCGCGGACAGGCCTATGGCTACACCTTC. Its translation is CASSRGQAYGYTF.

The chain uses TRBV5-1 and TRBJ2-7; maybe TRBD2 (6 bases). V gave up 0 bases and J gave up 2 bases, with 9 bases separating them. This CDR3 contains 14 residues. Germline V lookup: CDR1 SGHRS, CDR2 YFSETQ. The CDR3 nucleotides are TGCGCCAGCAGCTTGGTTAGCGGAACCTACGAGCAGTACTTC. Its translation: CASSLVSGTYEQYF.

V and J are TRBV11-3 and TRBJ2-5; either TRBD1 or TRBD2 may fit D (7 bases each). Trimming took off 4 bases at V and 9 bases at J, with 21 bases between the two ends. In germline, CDR1 is SGHNT, CDR2 YENEEA. CDR3 size: 15 residues. In DNA form, the CDR3 reads TGTGCCAGCAGCTCAACTGGCAGGGGGGGTTTGGCCCAGTACTTC. Translating it yields CASSSTGRGGLAQYF.

This clonotype was observed at least ten times. V and J are TRBV2 and TRBJ2-1; D may be TRBD2 (5 bases). Trimming stripped 3 bases from V and 4 bases from J, with 16 bases between. CDR1 SNHLY and CDR2 FYNNEI come from the germline V gene. This CDR3 comprises 16 residues. This CDR3 is CASSEYSGGFYNEQFF. The CDR3 nucleotides read TGTGCCAGCAGTGAGTACAGTGGAGGATTTTACAATGAGCAGTTCTTC.